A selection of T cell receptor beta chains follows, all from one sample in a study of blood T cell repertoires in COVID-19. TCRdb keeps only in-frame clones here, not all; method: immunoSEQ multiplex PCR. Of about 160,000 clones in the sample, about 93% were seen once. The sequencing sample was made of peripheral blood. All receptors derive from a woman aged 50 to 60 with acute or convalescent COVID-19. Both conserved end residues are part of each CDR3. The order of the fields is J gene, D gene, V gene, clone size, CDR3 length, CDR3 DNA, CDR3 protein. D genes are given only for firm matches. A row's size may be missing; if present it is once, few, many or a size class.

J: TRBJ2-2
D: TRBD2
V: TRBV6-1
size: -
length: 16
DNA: TGTGCCAGCAGTGAGTGGGGGCCGGGAGGGACCGGGGAGCTGTTTTTT
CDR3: CASSEWGPGGTGELFF

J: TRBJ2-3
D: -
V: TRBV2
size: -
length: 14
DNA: TGTGCCAGCAGTGAGGGCCTCCTCTCCGATACGCAGTATTTT
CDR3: CASSEGLLSDTQYF

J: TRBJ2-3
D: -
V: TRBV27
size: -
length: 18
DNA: TGTGCCAGCATTTCCCCCGCGGCAAACTCCTCGGGCACAGATACGCAGTATTTT
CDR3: CASISPAANSSGTDTQYF

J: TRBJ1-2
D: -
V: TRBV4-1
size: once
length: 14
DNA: TGCGCCAGCAGCCCCCTGGGAGGTAACTATGGCTACACCTTC
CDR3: CASSPLGGNYGYTF

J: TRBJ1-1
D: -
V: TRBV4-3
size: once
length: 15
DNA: TGCGCCAGCAGCCAAGGGGGGGAGGGAAACACTGAAGCTTTCTTT
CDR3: CASSQGGEGNTEAFF

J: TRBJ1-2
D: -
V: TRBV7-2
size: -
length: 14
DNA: TGTGCCAGCAGCTTAGAATCCAGGAACTATGGCTACACCTTC
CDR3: CASSLESRNYGYTF

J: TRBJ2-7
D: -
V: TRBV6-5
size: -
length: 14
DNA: TGTGCCAGCAGTTACTCGTCTGGGCTTGACGAGCAGTACTTC
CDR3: CASSYSSGLDEQYF

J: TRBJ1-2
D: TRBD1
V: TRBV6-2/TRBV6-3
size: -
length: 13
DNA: TGTGCCAGCAGCCCGGGACAGCGCTATGGCTACACCTTC
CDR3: CASSPGQRYGYTF

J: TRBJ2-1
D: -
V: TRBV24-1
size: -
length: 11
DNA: TGTGCCACCAGTGCGTACGGTGAGCAGTTCTTC
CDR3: CATSAYGEQFF

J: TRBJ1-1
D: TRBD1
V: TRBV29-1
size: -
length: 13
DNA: TGCAGCGTTGATCTAGGGGGCGACACTGAAGCTTTCTTT
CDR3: CSVDLGGDTEAFF

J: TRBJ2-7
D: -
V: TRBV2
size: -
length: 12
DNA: TGTGCCAGTAACGGACTTCAAGGGGAGCAGTACTTC
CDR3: CASNGLQGEQYF

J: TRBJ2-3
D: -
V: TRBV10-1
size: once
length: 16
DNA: TGCGCCAGCAGTGCGACTCTTATCGGTTCCACAGATACGCAGTATTTT
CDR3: CASSATLIGSTDTQYF

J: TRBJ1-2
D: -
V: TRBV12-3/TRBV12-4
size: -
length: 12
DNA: TGTGCCAGCAGTTTAGCCCCTGAGGGCTACACCTTC
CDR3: CASSLAPEGYTF

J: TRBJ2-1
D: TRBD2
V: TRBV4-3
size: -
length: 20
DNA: TGCGCCAGCAGCCAAGATTTGGCGGGCTCGGGACTAGCGGGAGGCAATGAGCAGTTCTTC
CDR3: CASSQDLAGSGLAGGNEQFF

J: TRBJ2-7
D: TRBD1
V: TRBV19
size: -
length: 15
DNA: TGTGCCAGTACCCTGGGACAGGGGACATCCTACGAGCAGTACTTC
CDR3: CASTLGQGTSYEQYF

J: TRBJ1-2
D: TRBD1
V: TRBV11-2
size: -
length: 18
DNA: TGTGCCAGCAGCTTAGCTTACAGGGGCTCAGTCCTCAACTATGGCTACACCTTC
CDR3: CASSLAYRGSVLNYGYTF

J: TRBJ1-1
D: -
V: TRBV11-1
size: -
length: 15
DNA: TGTGCCAGCAGCTCCTTTTGGGGGGTGAACACTGAAGCTTTCTTT
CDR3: CASSSFWGVNTEAFF

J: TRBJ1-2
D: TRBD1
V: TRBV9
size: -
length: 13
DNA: TGTGCCAGCAGGGACAGGGGGCTCAGCGGCTACACCTTC
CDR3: CASRDRGLSGYTF

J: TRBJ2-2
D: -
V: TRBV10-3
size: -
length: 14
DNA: TGTGCCTCCAATGCGGGCCTAGGGACCGGGGAGCTGTTTTTT
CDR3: CASNAGLGTGELFF

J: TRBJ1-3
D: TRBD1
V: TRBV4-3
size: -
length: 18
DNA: TGCGCCAGCAGCCAAGGTCAACACAGGGGCAGCTCTGGAAACACCATATATTTT
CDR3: CASSQGQHRGSSGNTIYF

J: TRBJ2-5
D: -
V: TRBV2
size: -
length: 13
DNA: TGTGCCAGCAGTGGTCAGGGGCAAGAGACCCAGTACTTC
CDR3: CASSGQGQETQYF

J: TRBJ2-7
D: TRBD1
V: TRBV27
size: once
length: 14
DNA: TGTGCCAGCAGTGCCGGGACAGGGGGGTCCGAGCAGTACTTC
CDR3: CASSAGTGGSEQYF

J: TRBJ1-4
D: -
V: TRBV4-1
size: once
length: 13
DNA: TGCGCCAGCAGCCAAGCCGTAATTGAAAAACTGTTTTTT
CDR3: CASSQAVIEKLFF

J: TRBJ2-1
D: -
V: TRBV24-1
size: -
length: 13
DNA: TGTGCCACCAGTGACCTGGGGGGACCCGAGCAGTTCTTC
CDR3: CATSDLGGPEQFF

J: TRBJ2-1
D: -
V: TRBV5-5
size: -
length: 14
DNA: TGTGCCAGCAGCTTATGGCAGGTTTACAATGAGCAGTTCTTC
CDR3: CASSLWQVYNEQFF

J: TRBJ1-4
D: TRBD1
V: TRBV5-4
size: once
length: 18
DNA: TGTGCCAGCAGCGGAGGGACAGGGGGCGCTGGAGGTAATGAAAAACTGTTTTTT
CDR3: CASSGGTGGAGGNEKLFF

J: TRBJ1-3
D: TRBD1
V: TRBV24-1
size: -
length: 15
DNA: TGTGCCACCAGTGATCGGACAGGGGACGGAAACACCATATATTTT
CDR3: CATSDRTGDGNTIYF

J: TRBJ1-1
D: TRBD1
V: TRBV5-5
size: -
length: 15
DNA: TGTGCCAGCAGCTTTGGACAGGTGGTGAACACTGAAGCTTTCTTT
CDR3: CASSFGQVVNTEAFF

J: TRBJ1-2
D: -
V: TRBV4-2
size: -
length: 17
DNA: TGTGCCAGCAGCCAAGAGAAAATCGGCGGGGCCGTTTATGGCTACACCTTC
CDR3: CASSQEKIGGAVYGYTF

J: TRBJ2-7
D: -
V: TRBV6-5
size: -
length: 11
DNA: TGTGCCAGCAGGAGCCCGGGAGAGCAGTACTTC
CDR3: CASRSPGEQYF

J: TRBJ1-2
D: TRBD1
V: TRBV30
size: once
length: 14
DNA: TGTGCCTGGAGTGATACCGGGACAGGGGTACGCTACACCTTC
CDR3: CAWSDTGTGVRYTF

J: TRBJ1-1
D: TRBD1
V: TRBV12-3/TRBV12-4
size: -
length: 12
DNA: TGTGCCAGCAGGTTAGACAGGGATGAAGCTTTCTTT
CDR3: CASRLDRDEAFF

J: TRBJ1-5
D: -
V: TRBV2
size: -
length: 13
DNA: TGTGCCAGCAGTAGACAGGAAGATCAGCCCCAGCATTTT
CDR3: CASSRQEDQPQHF

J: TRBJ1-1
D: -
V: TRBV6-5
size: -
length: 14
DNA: TGTGCCAGCCTGGCGGTAGGTTCAGGGGCTGAAGCTTTCTTT
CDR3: CASLAVGSGAEAFF

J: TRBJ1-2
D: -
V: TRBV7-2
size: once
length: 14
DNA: TGTGCCAGCAGCACCTCGCAGGAAAACTATGGCTACACCTTC
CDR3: CASSTSQENYGYTF

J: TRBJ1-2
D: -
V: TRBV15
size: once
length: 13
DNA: TGTGCCACCAGCAGAGACGGACAGTATGGCTACACCTTC
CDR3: CATSRDGQYGYTF

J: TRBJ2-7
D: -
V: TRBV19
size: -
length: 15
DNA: TGTGCCAGTAGTATGCGGCGGGGGCGAACCTACGAGCAGTACTTC
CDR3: CASSMRRGRTYEQYF

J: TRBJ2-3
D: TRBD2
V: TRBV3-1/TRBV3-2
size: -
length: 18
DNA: TGTGCCAGCAGCCAAGACCAAGGAGCGGGGGCTAACACAGATACGCAGTATTTT
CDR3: CASSQDQGAGANTDTQYF

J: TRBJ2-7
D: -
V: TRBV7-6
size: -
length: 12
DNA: TGTGCCAGCAGCTTAGGGGGGCACGAGCAGTACTTC
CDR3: CASSLGGHEQYF